Following are 19 T cell receptor beta chains from one sample sequenced in a study of CD8 T cells in Susac syndrome. Random hexamers were used to reverse transcribe an amount of roughly 0.5 to 1 ug RNA. Via MiXCR, TCRdb re-called the immunoSEQ multiplex PCR reads, giving one row per CDR3 protein. The sample has about 200,000 distinct CDR3 sequences; 95% are singletons. Sample: CD4+ T cells from PBMCs. These receptors were taken from a human donor in good health.

The rearrangement uses TRBV2 and TRBJ1-4, with a weak D call TRBD1 (5 bases). Trimming pared 4 bases from V and 7 bases from J, leaving 19 bases between. CDR3 length: 16 residues. CDR1 and CDR2 (germline): SNHLY, FYNNEI. The CDR3 protein is CASSGGIRLSGEKLFF. CDR3 sequence (DNA): TGTGCCAGCAGTGGGGGCATCCGGCTTTCTGGTGAAAAACTGTTTTTT.

This clonotype was seen a single time. CDR3 sequence (DNA): TGCAGTGCTAACCCCATCCTAGCGGGAGTAAGGGGCAATGAGCAGTTCTTC. Its protein is CSANPILAGVRGNEQFF. This chain joins TRBV20-1 and TRBJ2-1; 10 bases fit TRBD2. Germline lookup yields CDR1 DFQATT and CDR2 SNEGSKA (reference sequence). V was clipped by 4 bases and J by 6 bases; unmatched bases: 15. There are 17 residues in the CDR3.

CDR3 coding DNA: TGTGCCACCAGCAGAGATCAGGCCGCGAACACTGAAGCTTTCTTT. Protein sequence: CATSRDQAANTEAFF. This chain joins TRBV15 and TRBJ1-1; D gene ambiguous. The ends were cut back, 0 bases at V and 1 base at J, with 9 bases in the middle. This CDR3 region has 15 residues. Germline CDR1 is LNHNV and CDR2 is YYDKDF (reference sequence).

V usage is TRBV20-1 and J usage is TRBJ1-2; 7 nucleotides align to TRBD1. This CDR3 spans 13 amino acids. V was pared by 2 bases and J by 3 bases, with 3 bases of the junction left unmatched. The germline gives CDR1 DFQATT, CDR2 SNEGSKA (reference sequence). The CDR3 is CSARPGTDYGYTF. CDR3 DNA sequence: TGCAGTGCTAGACCCGGGACAGACTATGGCTACACCTTC.

This chain links TRBV4-1 with TRBJ1-5, with 12 bases matching TRBD1. CDR3 size: 15 residues. J gave up 6 bases and V 6 bases, and 6 bases lay outside the gene matches. Germline assignment: CDR1 MGHRA and CDR2 YSYEKL. The CDR3 DNA is TGCGCCAGCAGACCCGGGACAGGGGGCGGTCAGCCCCAGCATTTT. This encodes CASRPGTGGGQPQHF.

This chain joins TRBV5-1 and TRBJ2-5, with a tentative D call TRBD2 (6 bases). The germline gives CDR1 SGHRS, CDR2 YFSETQ. The CDR3 extends over 15 amino acids. Trimming left V 4 bases short and J 4 bases short, with 17 bases between. CDR3 bases: TGCGCCAGCAGCCCCCAAATCGGGACTCGAGAGACCCAGTACTTC. Protein: CASSPQIGTRETQYF.

The gene calls are TRBV29-1 and TRBJ1-1; D remains ambiguous. With 1 base removed from V and 4 bases from J, the gap between germline ends came to 13 bases. Germline V CDR1 and CDR2: SQVTM, ANQGSEA. The CDR3 spans 14 residues. As DNA, the CDR3 is TGCAGCGTTGAAGTCGGTGGCTGGGGCACTGAAGCTTTCTTT. Protein: CSVEVGGWGTEAFF. Filled out from reference TRBV29-1 and TRBJ1-1, the complete variable domain reads SAVISQKPSRDICQRGTSLTIQCQVDSQVTMMFWYRQQPGQSLTLIATANQGSEATYESGFVIDKFPISRPNLTFSTLTVSNMSPEDSSIYLCSVEVGGWGTEAFFGQGTRLTVV.

Notes on this clonotype: An end of the junction does not agree with germline; a read error may underlie this. The gene calls are TRBV18 and TRBJ2-1; 13 positions match TRBD2. The CDR3 extends over 15 amino acids. The germline V gene has CDR1 KGHSH and CDR2 LQKENI. The CDR3 spells CASSPPGLAGKIPLF. CDR3 nucleotide sequence: TGTGCCAGCTCACCTCCGGGACTAGCGGGAAAGATCCCACTGTTC.

This rearrangement joins TRBV7-9 to TRBJ2-7; no clear D gene. Trimming took 1 base from V and 2 from J, leaving 6 bases between them. The CDR3 is 13 residues long. Germline values: CDR1 SEHNR, CDR2 FQNEAQ (reference sequence). CDR3 nucleotide sequence: TGTGCCAGCAGCTTAGGGGTGGCCTACGAGCAGTACGTC. Amino acids: CASSLGVAYEQYV.

This chain's CDR3 is CASSQTGLDSYGYTF. In nucleotides, the CDR3 is TGTGCCAGCAGCCAAACTGGGCTGGATAGCTATGGCTACACCTTC. The chain carries TRBV4-2 and TRBJ1-2, with no clear D. V was shortened by 2 bases and J by 4 bases, with 14 bases between the two germline ends. Germline values: CDR1 LGHNA, CDR2 YNFKEQ. The CDR3 spans 15 residues.

V usage is TRBV2 and J usage is TRBJ2-3; no reliable D call. The CDR3 covers 9 residues. V gave up 11 bases and J gave up 2 bases, with 2 bases separating them. Per the germline V gene, CDR1 is SNHLY and CDR2 is FYNNEI. The DNA for the CDR3 is TGTGCCCACACAGATACGCAGTATTTT. As protein: CAHTDTQYF.

The chain's CDR3 is CASSLFGLRFQETQYF. CDR3 DNA: TGCGCCAGCAGCTTGTTTGGCCTACGCTTCCAAGAGACCCAGTACTTC. The rearrangement uses TRBV5-1 and TRBJ2-5, with D unresolved. Germline CDR1 SGHRS, CDR2 YFSETQ. This CDR3 is built from 16 residues. Trimming took off 1 base at V and 1 base at J, with 14 bases between the two ends.

The chain carries TRBV3-1 and TRBJ1-5; TRBD1 might be the D (5 bases). CDR1 is LGHDT and CDR2 is YNNKEL in the germline V gene (reference sequence). CDR3 length: 18 amino acids. V gave up 4 bases and J gave up 3 bases, with 22 bases separating them. Here the CDR3 reads CASSPGPTGYRDNQPQHF. The CDR3 nucleotides are TGTGCCAGCAGCCCAGGGCCCACAGGCTACCGAGACAATCAGCCCCAGCATTTT.

In this sample, this clonotype turned up a few times. The rearrangement joins TRBV27 to TRBJ1-1; no definite D call. Germline V lookup: CDR1 MNHEY, CDR2 SMNVEV (reference sequence). This CDR3 spans 14 amino acids. V shed 2 bases and J shed 0 bases, with 7 bases lying between them. The CDR3 spells CASSLTGLNTEAFF. CDR3 nucleotides: TGTGCCAGCAGTTTAACCGGGTTGAACACTGAAGCTTTCTTT.

The chain carries TRBV4-2 and TRBJ2-1; TRBD2 aligns across 7 bases. CDR3 length: 16 amino acids. Germline loops: CDR1 LGHNA, CDR2 YNFKEQ. The trim removed 0 bases at V and 3 bases at J, leaving 5 bases unmatched. The CDR3 spells CASSQDLASGYNEQFF. In DNA, the CDR3 is TGTGCCAGCAGCCAAGATCTGGCTAGCGGCTACAATGAGCAGTTCTTC.

The chain has TRBV6-1 and TRBJ2-3; 10 positions match TRBD2. V lost 11 bases, J lost 10 bases, and 18 bases stayed unmatched. CDR1 and CDR2 (germline): MNHNS, SASEGT. The CDR3 runs to 15 residues. CDR3 sequence reads: CALTGQTSGFGAQYF. The DNA for the CDR3 is TGTGCCCTAACGGGGCAGACTAGCGGGTTTGGCGCGCAGTATTTT.

The chain uses TRBV2 and TRBJ1-5; D ambiguous. CDR1 and CDR2 (germline): SNHLY, FYNNEI. The germline V and J ends were trimmed by 8 bases and 8 bases, with 16 bases remaining between them. This CDR3 comprises 13 residues. The CDR3 nucleotides are TGTGCCAGCGGACTGTCCACGTGGGAGCCCCAGCATTTT. Protein: CASGLSTWEPQHF.

The chain carries TRBV11-2 and TRBJ2-3; D perhaps matches TRBD2 (6 bases). Trimming shortened V by 4 bases and J by 6 bases, and 14 bases separated the two germline ends. This CDR3 contains 14 residues. Germline CDR1 reads SGHAT; CDR2 reads FQNNGV. Here the CDR3 DNA reads TGTGCCAGCAGCTCGGGACTGCCCGTGGATACGCAGTATTTT. Encoded protein: CASSSGLPVDTQYF.

The genes are TRBV29-1 and TRBJ1-1; D gene uncertain. The CDR3 sequence is 15 residues long. Deletions cut 4 bases from V and 1 base from J, with 16 bases between. The V gene's germline CDR1 is SQVTM and CDR2 ANQGSEA. The CDR3 DNA sequence: TGCAGCGTTGTCGTCGGTGGCAGGAGGAACACTGAAGCTTTCTTT. It codes for CSVVVGGRRNTEAFF.